The rows below give T cell receptor beta chains drawn from one sample of a study of low-dose radiotherapy and immunotherapy resistance in tumors. TCRdb independently ran MiXCR on the reads; one entry per CDR3 protein. This sample carries about 60,000 distinct CDR3 sequences, around 27% of them seen once, and the ten largest clones take around 5%. Sequencing used PBMCs, obtained before treatment. These receptors were obtained from a male donor with prostate cancer. Each CDR3 is given with its conserved first and last residue. Each record gives: D gene, V gene, J gene, clone size, CDR3 protein, CDR3 DNA. D genes are given only for firm matches. Not all rows give a size; the values are once, few, many and, for expanded clones, a class.

TRBD2,TRBV15,TRBJ2-1,many,CATSSGTTPRGSYNEQFF,TGTGCCACCAGCAGCGGGACTACCCCTCGGGGCTCCTACAATGAGCAGTTCTTC
NA,TRBV11-2,TRBJ2-7,many,CASSSSPHSTYEQYF,TGTGCCAGCAGTTCAAGCCCCCACAGCACCTACGAGCAGTACTTC
TRBD1,TRBV18,TRBJ2-7,NA,CASSITTGDEQYF,TGTGCCAGCTCAATCACGACAGGGGACGAGCAGTACTTC
TRBD2,TRBV5-1,TRBJ2-2,many,CASSQERGTTGELFF,TGCGCCAGCAGCCAAGAGCGGGGAACCACCGGGGAGCTGTTTTTT
TRBD1,TRBV5-4,TRBJ2-2,many,CASSLATGGNTGELFF,TGTGCCAGCAGCTTGGCGACAGGGGGCAACACCGGGGAGCTGTTTTTT
TRBD2,TRBV5-1,TRBJ2-1,many,CASSLMTSGRRFF,TGTGCCAGCAGCTTAATGACTAGCGGGAGGAGGTTCTTC
NA,TRBV5-1,TRBJ1-1,many,CASSRRPRTEAFF,TGCGCCAGCAGTAGACGGCCCCGCACTGAAGCTTTCTTT
TRBD2,TRBV7-2,TRBJ2-1,many,CASSGTSGVSVVQFF,TGTGCCAGCAGCGGCACTAGCGGGGTGTCGGTCGTGCAGTTCTTC
TRBD1,TRBV7-3,TRBJ1-1,many,CASSLRVGQGALAALNTEAFF,TGTGCCAGCAGCTTAAGGGTGGGACAGGGGGCCCTCGCCGCCCTAAACACTGAAGCTTTCTTT
TRBD2,TRBV3-1,TRBJ2-7,NA,CASSLGLAENTGELYF,TGTGCCAGCAGCCTTGGACTAGCAGAGAACACCGGGGAGCTGTACTTC
TRBD2,TRBV2,TRBJ2-1,many,CASRGTSGSNEQFF,TGTGCCAGCAGAGGGACTAGCGGGAGTAATGAGCAGTTCTTC
NA,TRBV23-1,TRBJ2-7,NA,CASSPPGSTTYEQYF,TGCGCCAGCAGTCCCCCGGGTAGCACGACCTACGAGCAGTACTTC
TRBD1,TRBV7-8,TRBJ2-7,many,CASSLRQGVLHEQYF,TGTGCCAGCAGCCTCAGACAGGGGGTCCTCCACGAGCAGTACTTC
NA,TRBV25-1,TRBJ2-7,many,CASSEFSQSEQYF,TGTGCCAGCAGTGAATTTTCGCAGAGCGAGCAGTACTTC
NA,TRBV7-3,TRBJ1-1,medium-sized,CASSPGYGGGNTEAFF,TGTGCCAGCAGCCCAGGGTACGGGGGCGGGAACACTGAAGCTTTCTTT
NA,TRBV7-2,TRBJ2-2,many,CASSSTTGWAGELFF,TGTGCCAGCAGCTCCACGACAGGATGGGCCGGGGAGCTGTTTTTT
NA,TRBV6-2/TRBV6-3,TRBJ2-5,NA,CASSRLGDYQETQYF,TGTGCCAGCAGTCGACTGGGGGATTACCAAGAGACCCAGTACTTC
NA,TRBV5-4,TRBJ1-1,many,CASSFGLGLQGEAFF,TGTGCCAGCAGCTTCGGGTTGGGGCTACAAGGTGAAGCTTTCTTT